This TCR beta chain was sequenced during a study of Tregs in tolerant kidney transplant recipients. Overall study results and limits: Nucleotide sequences could not be compared across some patients' samples due to primer changes. The most relevant donor-specific Treg TCRbeta repertoire apparently came from expansion with activated donor B cells.

Assay used: immunoSEQ multiplex PCR; TCRdb lists only in-frame clones, some missing. This sample's table reports about 30,000 clones. Unstimulated regulatory T cells (CD4+CD25+CD127-), CD4+CD25- non-regulatory cells, CD4 and CD8 cells were FACS-sorted from thawed PBMCs. A note on this clone: Its antigen is as yet unknown. The CDR3 end falls 3 residues outside the read, so it is completed with the germline J gene.

There are 15 residues in the CDR3. CDR1 and CDR2 (germline): SGHDT, YYEEEE. Trimming removed 2 bases from V and 6 bases from J; junction bases left unmatched: 8. The clonotype was recovered from a human donor who received a combined kidney and bone marrow transplant. The sequencing used CD8+ T cells from blood, collected before the transplant. The chain combines TRBV5-6 with TRBJ2-1; TRBD2 agrees at 7 bases. The DNA read from the CDR3 is TGTGCCAGCAGCTTTACGCGGGAGCTTAGCAATGAG. Encoded protein: CASSFTRELSNE. The entire CDR3 is CASSFTRELSNEQFF.